The 15 T cell receptor beta chains below come from one sample, sequenced in a study of OX40 agonist ivuxolimab in advanced cancers. Data came from immunoSEQ multiplex PCR; TCRdb stores just in-frame clones and leaves some out. The sample yields about 83,000 clones, under 90% seen once. This specimen was CD4+ or CD8+ T cells sorted from blood, taken in a trial of the OX40 agonist ivuxolimab. The receptors come from an adult with an advanced solid tumor such as melanoma, head and neck, liver or kidney cancer.

The chain uses TRBV28 and TRBJ1-5; TRBD1 aligns across 9 bases. Germline V CDR1 and CDR2: MDHEN, SYDVKM. Losses at the gene ends were 8 bases for V and 0 bases for J; bases not matched to a gene: 11. CDR3 length: 17 amino acids. CDR3 sequence: CASGRTGERYSNQPQHF. The CDR3 coding sequence is TGTGCCAGCGGGAGGACAGGGGAGAGGTATAGCAATCAGCCCCAGCATTTT.

The chain recombines TRBV6-6 with TRBJ2-7; possibly TRBD1 or TRBD2 for D (5 bases each). Germline V gene data show CDR1 as MNHNY and CDR2 as SVGAGI (reference sequence). The CDR3 has 14 amino acids. Trimming left V 6 bases short and J 2 bases short, with 14 bases between. For the CDR3, the DNA is TGTGCCAGCAGGGGACGAAATAGGGCCTACGAGCAGTACTTC. Encoded protein: CASRGRNRAYEQYF.

This chain joins TRBV5-4 and TRBJ2-3; 10 positions agree with TRBD2. Germline loops: CDR1 SGHNT, CDR2 YYREEE (reference sequence). This CDR3 has 17 residues. The J segment lost 5 bases and the V segment lost 4 bases, leaving 13 bases of the junction unmatched. CDR3 protein: CASSLVGQAGGRDTQYF. The CDR3, as DNA: TGTGCCAGCAGCCTGGTGGGGCAAGCGGGGGGGCGAGATACGCAGTATTTT. The full variable domain, its missing parts supplied by reference TRBV5-4 and TRBJ2-3, is ETGVTQSPTHLIKTRGQQVTLRCSSQSGHNTVSWYQQALGQGPQFIFQYYREEENGRGNFPPRFSGLQFPNYSSELNVNALELDDSALYLCASSLVGQAGGRDTQYFGPGTRLTVL.

This clone has just a few counts. The V gene is TRBV5-1, the J gene TRBJ1-1, with a weak D call TRBD1 (6 bases). The CDR3 runs 14 residues. From germline, CDR1 is SGHRS and CDR2 YFSETQ. Trimming removed 4 bases at V and 4 bases at J, with 14 bases between. The CDR3 region is CASSPLGAGTEAFF. CDR3 coding DNA: TGCGCCAGCAGCCCCTTGGGGGCGGGCACTGAAGCTTTCTTT. Using reference TRBV5-1 and TRBJ1-1 for the parts outside the CDR3, the full variable domain is KAGVTQTPRYLIKTRGQQVTLSCSPISGHRSVSWYQQTPGQGLQFLFEYFSETQRNKGNFPGRFSGRQFSNSRSEMNVSTLELGDSALYLCASSPLGAGTEAFFGQGTRLTVV.

The gene calls are TRBV6-5 and TRBJ2-3; D may match TRBD1 or TRBD2 (5 bases each). The CDR3 is 14 amino acids. Trimming left V 6 bases short and J 2 bases short, with 12 bases between. Germline values: CDR1 MNHEY, CDR2 SVGAGI. CDR3 in amino acids: CASRLGGYTDTQYF. In DNA form, the CDR3 reads TGTGCCAGCAGACTTGGGGGATACACAGATACGCAGTATTTT.

V is TRBV10-3 and J is TRBJ1-1, with D perhaps TRBD1 (5 bases). This CDR3 has 13 amino acids. Trimming took off 6 bases at V and 0 bases at J, with 8 bases between the two ends. Per germline, CDR1 ENHRY and CDR2 SYGVKD. CDR3 DNA sequence: TGTGCCATCAGGGGGGACGTGAACACTGAAGCTTTCTTT. Translated, it gives CAIRGDVNTEAFF.

The V call is TRBV12-5, the J call TRBJ2-3; the match to TRBD2 covers 12 bases. The CDR3 contains 15 residues. Germline trimming cut 1 base from V and 6 bases from J; bases unmatched to any gene: 2. Germline V gene sequence: CDR1 LGHNT, CDR2 FRNRAP. The CDR3 sequence is CASGLGLAGVDTQYF. The CDR3 bases are TGTGCTAGTGGTTTGGGACTAGCGGGGGTGGATACGCAGTATTTT.

This chain links TRBV7-9 with TRBJ2-5; the D gene could be TRBD1 or TRBD2 (7 bases each). The CDR3 has 15 amino acids. Trimming removed 3 bases at V and 7 bases at J, with 18 bases between. From germline, CDR1 is SEHNR and CDR2 FQNEAQ (reference sequence). As DNA, the CDR3 is TGTGCCAGCAGCTTCTCCCAGGGGGGGGCGGGGACCCAGTACTTC. Translation: CASSFSQGGAGTQYF.

The V call is TRBV29-1, the J call TRBJ2-3, with D possibly called TRBD1 or TRBD2 (5 bases each). This CDR3 contains 12 residues. The V gene lost 7 bases and the J gene lost 4 bases, with 12 bases spanning the gap. The germline gives CDR1 SQVTM, CDR2 ANQGSEA. CDR3 nucleotide sequence: TGCAGCGCTGGCCTGGGGGCAGATACGCAGTATTTT. Its translation is CSAGLGADTQYF.

The V call is TRBV5-6, the J call TRBJ2-4, with D perhaps TRBD2 (6 bases). The CDR3 totals 17 residues. V was clipped by 1 base and J by 0 bases, with 14 bases between them. Per the germline V gene, CDR1 is SGHDT and CDR2 is YYEEEE. The CDR3 DNA sequence: TGTGCCAGCAGCTTGTGGTCGGGGGATCAAGCCAAAAACATTCAGTACTTC. Translated, it gives CASSLWSGDQAKNIQYF.

This sequence joins TRBV6-5 and TRBJ2-7; perhaps TRBD2 as D (6 bases). Germline lookup yields CDR1 MNHEY and CDR2 SVGAGI. The CDR3 length is 13 residues. V lost 6 bases and J 6 bases, leaving 15 bases between the germline ends. This CDR3 is CASRSTSHGEQYF. The CDR3 DNA reads TGTGCCAGCAGGTCCACTAGCCATGGCGAGCAGTACTTC.

This sequence joins TRBV6-1 and TRBJ1-1; D gene ambiguous. With 2 bases removed from V and 2 bases from J, the gap between germline ends came to 3 bases. There are 12 residues in the CDR3. CDR1 is MNHNS and CDR2 is SASEGT in the germline V gene. CDR3 protein: CASSESNTEAFF. The CDR3 bases are TGTGCCAGCAGTGAAAGTAACACTGAAGCTTTCTTT.

This clone is a singleton in its sample. In DNA, the CDR3 is TGTGCCAGCAGCGGTGGGGACAGGTTTACCTCCTACGAGCAGTACTTC. Translated: CASSGGDRFTSYEQYF. The rearrangement links TRBV5-4 to TRBJ2-7; 8 bases match TRBD1. The CDR3 runs 16 residues. Germline assignment: CDR1 SGHNT and CDR2 YYREEE (reference sequence). Trimming at V came to 4 bases and at J to 0 bases, leaving 9 bases not matched to a gene. Together with reference TRBV5-4 and TRBJ2-7, the CDR3 gives the full variable domain: ETGVTQSPTHLIKTRGQQVTLRCSSQSGHNTVSWYQQALGQGPQFIFQYYREEENGRGNFPPRFSGLQFPNYSSELNVNALELDDSALYLCASSGGDRFTSYEQYFGPGTRLTVT.

This clone showed up just a few times. This chain uses TRBV7-8 with TRBJ1-1; D unclear. Trimming took off 2 bases at V and 6 bases at J, with 7 bases between the two ends. The CDR3 has 12 residues. CDR1 SGHVS and CDR2 FQNEAQ come from the germline V gene. CDR3 bases: TGTGCCAGCAGCTTAAGGTCGGCTGAAGCTTTCTTT. It yields the protein CASSLRSAEAFF.

The chain carries TRBV19 and TRBJ1-5; D remains unclear. V was cut by 11 bases and J by 0 bases, with 17 bases left in between. Germline lookup yields CDR1 LNHDA and CDR2 SQIVND (reference sequence). The CDR3 runs 15 residues. The CDR3 bases are TGTGCCTCTCAGCCCCCCTTTGATAGCAATCAGCCCCAGCATTTT. Protein product: CASQPPFDSNQPQHF.